The subject of this entry is one T cell receptor (beta chain). This clonotype was counted many times. What this receptor recognizes is not known. No much larger clone is present one base from it, and per-base qualities are unavailable. The TCR beta CDR3 regions were amplified from the RNA transcripts. A first-round RT-PCR of the TCR CDR3 used the HTBI primer set with the Qiagen OneStep RT-PCR kit. Libraries were constructed in a second round of multiplex PCR, after which size selection and purification were performed. Libraries were sequenced paired-end with 100 bp reads on an Illumina HiSeq2000. Turning to the authors' computational methods: SOAPnuke was used to process the raw data, with reads discarded if the reads contained adapters or uncalled bases, had a mean Phred below 15, or lacked an exact constant-primer or identifier match. High-quality paired reads were merged using COPE v1.2.5, and each unique nucleotide sequence was defined as a clonotype. Clonotypes were aligned to IMGT TRBV, TRBD and TRBJ reference segments using MiTCR v1.1. Analysis was restricted to V-J combinations with a frequency above 0.0001, which covered roughly 99% of repertoires. A TCS score was defined as the ratio between F50 (clonal expansion) and ExV (chaos), using BLOSUM62-based TCRdist between CDR3 peptides within each V-J. Welch's t-statistics and random forest reduced fewer than 600 V-J features to roughly 13, which were used in a naive Bayes classifier (R e1071). Using fastp at Q25 and MiXCR, TCRdb reprocessed the public reads and kept productive beta chains. Records with the same CDR3 protein are collapsed into one entry carrying the most frequent genes and DNA. The V and J calls shown here were made by TCRdb, not taken from the authors' results. Present in this sample are some 690,000 distinct CDR3 sequences, 17% of which were seen just once. The ten largest account for around 16% of the sample.

These data come from a study of T cells in Graves' hyperthyroidism and ophthalmopathy (dated by TCRdb to about 2019). General notes on the study: Peripheral blood samples were taken at the time of initial diagnosis, prior to any treatment. The paper describes TCR Vbeta CDR3 sequencing of roughly 130 peripheral blood samples, made up of some 42 ophthalmopathy patients, 70 to 75 hyperthyroidism patients and 17 progressor patients. To identify distinguishing TCR V-J signatures, a discovery cohort of some 100 patients was used, comprising roughly 45 with Graves' ophthalmopathy and 57 with stable Graves' hyperthyroidism. Prospective prediction of ophthalmopathy was tested in an independent validation cohort consisting of fewer than 20 hyperthyroidism patients and some 16 patients who later progressed to ophthalmopathy. The 80 to 100 discovery patients were randomly divided into training and test sets at a 7:3 ratio. Thyroid tissue and blood T-cell repertoires from several Graves' hyperthyroidism patients were also compared in the study. After blood sampling, hyperthyroidism patients were treated with methimazole at a starting dose of 30 mg daily, and ophthalmopathy patients were treated with high-dose intravenous methylprednisolone.

Stable Graves' hyperthyroidism was defined as no progression to ophthalmopathy during 18 months of follow-up. Hyperthyroidism patients were newly diagnosed, with disease duration under 2 months, and aged 18 to 65 years. Patients with uncontrolled infections, other autoimmune diseases, pregnancy or lactation were excluded. Diagnoses were based on clinical symptoms, serum thyroxine and TRAb, thyroid ultrasound and orbital computed tomography. Ficoll-Paque density gradient centrifugation was used to isolate PBMCs from under 11 ml of fresh peripheral blood. Total RNA was extracted with Trizol reagent, and quality was checked on an Agilent 2100 Bioanalyzer. The paper's findings and limits, for the study overall: Most expanded thyroid clonotypes (frequency above 0.001) were also detected in blood, a finding suggesting that blood repertoires may reflect thyroid immune responses. In validation, the model predicted progression to ophthalmopathy with 55% to 71% sensitivity and approximately 72% specificity, a median of about 6.7 months before onset. No statistical method was used to fix the sample size in advance, and group allocation was not hidden from the investigators. A 13 V-J signature model separated ophthalmopathy from stable hyperthyroidism, with about 88% sensitivity and roughly 84% specificity in cross-validation and 80%/75% in testing.

The CDR3 covers 14 residues, taking in both the cysteine and the phenylalanine. Here the CDR3 DNA is all that survives: 42 bases in frame from base 1. Between the V and J ends, shortened by 4 bases and 2 bases respectively, the junction contains 11 bases. From the germline V gene, CDR1 is MNHEY and CDR2 is SVGEGT. Sequenced: blood. This clonotype was obtained from a middle-aged man with Graves' hyperthyroidism. The V and J segments used are TRBV6-2 or TRBV6-3 and TRBJ2-5, with a tentative D gene TRBD1 over 5 matching bases. The DNA reads TGTGCCAGCAGTTCTCAGACAGTACAAGAGACCCAGTACTTC. This encodes CASSSQTVQETQYF.